This T cell receptor (beta chain) was found in a study of stem cell transplantation in POMP-related autoinflammatory disease (dated by TCRdb to the early 2020s). Regarding the research as a whole: It was hypothesized that MHC class I-dependent CD8+ T-cell differentiation and positive selection are impaired by defective thymoproteasomes, resulting in skewing of the TRB repertoire. Before transplant, CD4+ naive T-cell skewing, low CD8+ T-cell proportions, and reduced T-cell cytokine secretion were observed in patients. The effect of POMP deficiency on T-cell receptor beta repertoire diversity and CDR3 characteristics was assessed using high-throughput TRB sequencing. DNA chimerism analysis after transplant demonstrated 100% donor engraftment of neutrophils and platelets for up to one year.

What the work shows at the level of the full study, not this receptor alone: In PRAID patients, the trend toward lower diversity and increased clonality reached statistical significance only for regulatory T cells. PRAID patients trended toward lower TRB diversity and higher clonality across all analyzed T-cell subsets. PRAID patients showed a restricted number of unique TRB V-J gene pairings.

In regard to this clone: Its antigen is currently not known. No clone much larger than this one lies a single base away; base qualities are absent.

The meaning of the sample's time point label: after hematopoietic stem cell transplant. PRAID featured prominent immunodeficiency alongside autoinflammation. Before TRB sequencing, the T-cell subsets, namely conventional T cells, CD8+ T cells, regulatory T cells, and T follicular helper cells, were sorted. Library generation was performed with the immunoSEQ multiplex PCR assay. The paper's data handling went like this. Shannon entropy, which takes clonal size distribution into account, was used to quantify repertoire diversity. The Gini-Simpson index (Simpson_1-D) was used to measure inequality of clonotype distribution. Here the immuneACCESS table is served through TCRdb, limited to in-frame sequences with V and J called. Missing clones are a known gap in these copies; in checked studies unresolved V genes cover under half, and the rest lacks a known reason. The V and J calls and clone size are taken from that table; D and trimming were inferred from the DNA. The table for this sample lists some 69,000 clones; under 95% of them were counted only once. Around 0.72% of the sample is in the top ten clones.

This receptor was identified in a human patient with POMP-related autoinflammation and immune dysregulation (PRAID). After a transplant, some of the T cells may come from the graft donor. Sequencing was performed on CD4+ T cells from PBMCs, taken after stem cell transplantation.

The CDR3 has the sequence CASSLGGLQETQYF. In nucleotide form, the sequence is TGCGCCAGCAGCCTAGGGGGATTACAAGAGACCCAGTACTTC. The chain links TRBV5-1 with TRBJ2-5; the D gene is perhaps TRBD1, on 6 matching bases. The trim is 4 bases for V and 2 bases for J, with a gap of 12 bases between the germline ends. The cysteine opens and the phenylalanine closes a CDR3 of 14 amino acids. CDR3 DNA only is kept here, 42 bases in frame from base 1. The germline V gene specifies SGHRS as CDR1 and YFSETQ as CDR2. This CDR3, with the reference TRBV5-1 and TRBJ2-5 proteins standing in past its ends, gives the full variable domain KAGVTQTPRYLIKTRGQQVTLSCSPISGHRSVSWYQQTPGQGLQFLFEYFSETQRNKGNFPGRFSGRQFSNSRSEMNVSTLELGDSALYLCASSLGGLQETQYFGPGTRLLVL.